This T cell receptor (beta chain) stems from a study of T cells in Graves' hyperthyroidism and ophthalmopathy. The germline gives CDR1 SGHRS, CDR2 YFSETQ. The CDR3 runs 14 residues. V trimming: 4 bases; J trimming: 5 bases; junction bases outside the gene matches: 8. What was amplified from RNA transcripts were TCR beta CDR3 regions. First-round RT-PCR of the TCR CDR3 relied on the HTBI primer set. Using its own MiXCR run on the multiplex PCR reads, TCRdb lists one record per CDR3 protein. The sample has about 740,000 distinct CDR3 sequences; around 13% are singletons. Patients between 18 and 65 years old had hyperthyroidism, newly diagnosed and lasting under 2 months. This clonotype was seen many times.

This sequence joins TRBV5-1 and TRBJ2-7; 8 bases line up with TRBD2. This clonotype was obtained from a woman aged 18-29 years with Graves' hyperthyroidism. The sequencing sample was made of blood. CDR3: CASSDGRGRDEQYF. The CDR3 DNA sequence: TGCGCCAGCAGCGACGGGAGGGGGAGGGACGAGCAGTACTTC.